This T cell receptor beta chain is from a study of beta chain features in type 1 diabetes. Expressed TCRB transcripts were sequenced, since all the RNA that had been isolated was reverse transcribed. TCRdb's copy holds only in-frame clones and misses some; the assay was immunoSEQ multiplex PCR. The data show 350,000 to 400,000 clones, with around 12% seen just once and 0.0095% to 0.011% held by the top ten. The germline gives CDR1 SGHDT, CDR2 YYEEEE. Trimming removed 4 bases from V and 7 bases from J; junction bases left unmatched: 10. The CDR3 is 14 amino acids. Concerning this clone itself: The antigen is unknown.

Findings and caveats of the study: Moderate yet significant TCRB CDR3 shortening was seen in Type 1 diabetes patients in all four CD4+ subsets. PCR, the amplification step, might favor shorter templates, equally in patients and controls.

This TCR was recovered from a woman younger than 35 with type 1 diabetes. This chain links TRBV5-6 with TRBJ1-2; 7 positions match TRBD1. The sequencing input was naive CD4+ T cells from blood. The CDR3: CASSGGQWSSGYTF. The DNA for the CDR3 is TGTGCCAGCAGCGGGGGACAGTGGTCCTCTGGCTACACCTTC.